This T cell receptor beta chain was found in a study of blood T cell repertoires in COVID-19. Background on the study: T cells, B-cell-depleted T cells, or PBMCs supplied cDNA or gDNA.

Trimming took off 3 bases at V and 2 bases at J, with 8 bases between the two ends. The V gene's germline CDR1 is MNHEY and CDR2 SVGEGT. This CDR3 has 13 residues. The table came from immunoSEQ multiplex PCR; TCRdb's copy has only in-frame clones and leaves some out. This table holds roughly 280,000 clones, under 90% found once. Sequencing used peripheral blood. This sequence joins TRBV6-2 or TRBV6-3 and TRBJ2-7; D is perhaps TRBD2 (5 bases). The source of this sequence is a man in his fifties or sixties with acute or convalescent COVID-19. Here the CDR3 DNA reads TGTGCCAGCAGTTATCCCGGGACCTACGAGCAGTACTTC. Translating gives CASSYPGTYEQYF.